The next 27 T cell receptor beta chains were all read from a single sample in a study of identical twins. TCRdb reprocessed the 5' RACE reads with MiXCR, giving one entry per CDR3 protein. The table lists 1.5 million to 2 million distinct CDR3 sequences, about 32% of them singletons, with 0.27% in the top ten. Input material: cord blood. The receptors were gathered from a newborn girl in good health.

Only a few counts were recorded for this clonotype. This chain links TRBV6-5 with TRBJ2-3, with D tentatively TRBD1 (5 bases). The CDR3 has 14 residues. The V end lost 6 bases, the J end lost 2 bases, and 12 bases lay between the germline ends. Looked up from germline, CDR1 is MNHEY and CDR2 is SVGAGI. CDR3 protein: CASRPGPFTDTQYF. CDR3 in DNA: TGTGCCAGCAGGCCAGGGCCCTTCACAGATACGCAGTATTTT.

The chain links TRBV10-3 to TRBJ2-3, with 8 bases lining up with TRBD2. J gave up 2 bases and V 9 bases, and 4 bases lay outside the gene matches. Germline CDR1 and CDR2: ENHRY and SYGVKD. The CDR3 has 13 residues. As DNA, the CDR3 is TGTGCCATGCCGGGACTAGTCACAGATACGCAGTATTTT. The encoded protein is CAMPGLVTDTQYF.

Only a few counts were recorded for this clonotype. Here the CDR3 reads CASSTSQGMGMNTEAFF. DNA of the CDR3: TGTGCCAGCAGTACGTCACAGGGGATGGGGATGAACACTGAAGCTTTCTTT. This chain joins TRBV28 and TRBJ1-1, with 7 bases fitting TRBD1. The length of the CDR3 is 17 residues. J gave up 0 bases and V 5 bases, and 12 bases lay outside the gene matches. Germline V gene data show CDR1 as MDHEN and CDR2 as SYDVKM.

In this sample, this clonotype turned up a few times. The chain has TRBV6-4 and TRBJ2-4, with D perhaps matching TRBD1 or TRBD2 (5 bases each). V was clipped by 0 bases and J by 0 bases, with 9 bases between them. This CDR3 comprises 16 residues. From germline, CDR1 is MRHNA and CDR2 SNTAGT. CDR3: CASSDSTGLAKNIQYF. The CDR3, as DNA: TGTGCCAGCAGTGACTCAACGGGGCTAGCCAAAAACATTCAGTACTTC.

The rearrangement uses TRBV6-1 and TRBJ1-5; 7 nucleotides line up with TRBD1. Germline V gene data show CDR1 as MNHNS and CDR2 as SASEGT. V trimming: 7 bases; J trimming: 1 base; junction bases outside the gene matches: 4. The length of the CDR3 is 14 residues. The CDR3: CASNWGQSNQPQHF. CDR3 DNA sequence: TGTGCCAGCAACTGGGGACAGAGCAATCAGCCCCAGCATTTT.

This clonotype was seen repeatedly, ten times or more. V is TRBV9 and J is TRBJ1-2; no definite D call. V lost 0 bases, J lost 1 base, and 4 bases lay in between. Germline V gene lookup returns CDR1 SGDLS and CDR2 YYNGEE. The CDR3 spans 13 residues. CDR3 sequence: CASSVEGNYGYTF. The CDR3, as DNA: TGTGCCAGCAGCGTAGAGGGTAACTATGGCTACACCTTC.

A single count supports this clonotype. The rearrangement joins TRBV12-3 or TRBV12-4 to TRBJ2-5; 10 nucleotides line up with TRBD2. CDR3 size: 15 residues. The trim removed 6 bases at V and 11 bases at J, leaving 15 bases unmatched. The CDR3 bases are TGTGCCAGCAGACATCCAGCGGGGGGGCCTCATGAGCAGTACTTC. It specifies CASRHPAGGPHEQYF.

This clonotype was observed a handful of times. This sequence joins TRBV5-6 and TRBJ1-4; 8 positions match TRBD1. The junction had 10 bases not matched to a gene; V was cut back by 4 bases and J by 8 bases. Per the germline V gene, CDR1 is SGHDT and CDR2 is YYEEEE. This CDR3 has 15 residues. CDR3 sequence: CASSRPGQGWEKLFF. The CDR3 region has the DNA TGTGCCAGCAGCCGTCCCGGACAGGGTTGGGAAAAACTGTTTTTT.

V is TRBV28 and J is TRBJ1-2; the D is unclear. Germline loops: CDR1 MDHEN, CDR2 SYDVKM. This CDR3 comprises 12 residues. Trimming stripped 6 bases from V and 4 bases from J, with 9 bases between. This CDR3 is CASRLEGYGYTF. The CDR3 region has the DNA TGTGCCAGCAGACTCGAGGGCTATGGCTACACCTTC.

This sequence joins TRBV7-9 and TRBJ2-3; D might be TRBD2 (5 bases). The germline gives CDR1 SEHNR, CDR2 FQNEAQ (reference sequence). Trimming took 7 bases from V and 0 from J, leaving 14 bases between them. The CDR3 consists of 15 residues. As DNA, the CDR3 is TGTGCCAGCAACGGCGGGCGATATAGCACAGATACGCAGTATTTT. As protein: CASNGGRYSTDTQYF. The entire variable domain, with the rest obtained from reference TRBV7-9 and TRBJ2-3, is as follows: DTGVSQNPRHKITKRGQNVTFRCDPISEHNRLYWYRQTLGQGPEFLTYFQNEAQLEKSRLLSDRFSAERPKGSFSTLEIQRTEQGDSAMYLCASNGGRYSTDTQYFGPGTRLTVL.

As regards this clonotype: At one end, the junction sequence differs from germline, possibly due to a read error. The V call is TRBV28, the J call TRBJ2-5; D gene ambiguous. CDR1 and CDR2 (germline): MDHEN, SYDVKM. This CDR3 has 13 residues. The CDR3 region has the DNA TGTGCCACCAGTCTAAATGTCCAAGAGACCCAGTACTTC. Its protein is CATSLNVQETQYF.

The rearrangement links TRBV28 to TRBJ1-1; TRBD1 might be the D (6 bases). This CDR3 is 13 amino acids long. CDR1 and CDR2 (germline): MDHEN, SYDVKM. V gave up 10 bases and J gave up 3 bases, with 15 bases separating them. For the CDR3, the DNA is TGTGCCACAGGAGGGGGTAAGGACACTGAAGCTTTCTTT. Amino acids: CATGGGKDTEAFF.

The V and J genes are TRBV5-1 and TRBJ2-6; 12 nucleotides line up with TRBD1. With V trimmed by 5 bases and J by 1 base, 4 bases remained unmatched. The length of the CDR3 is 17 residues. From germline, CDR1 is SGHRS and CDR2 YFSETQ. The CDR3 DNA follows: TGCGCCAGCAGTACGGGACAGGGGGCTTCTGGGGCCAACGTCCTGACTTTC. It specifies CASSTGQGASGANVLTF.

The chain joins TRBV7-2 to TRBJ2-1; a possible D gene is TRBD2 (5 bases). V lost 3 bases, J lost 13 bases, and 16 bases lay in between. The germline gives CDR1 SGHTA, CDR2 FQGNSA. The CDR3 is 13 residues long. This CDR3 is CASSFRLANVQFF. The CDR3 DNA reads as TGTGCCAGCAGCTTCCGCTTAGCGAATGTTCAGTTCTTC.

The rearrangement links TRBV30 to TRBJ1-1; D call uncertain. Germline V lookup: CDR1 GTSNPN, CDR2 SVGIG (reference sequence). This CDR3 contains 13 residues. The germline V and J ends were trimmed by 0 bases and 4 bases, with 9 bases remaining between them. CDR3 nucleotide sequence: TGTGCCTGGAGTGTACGTCGGGGCACTGAAGCTTTCTTT. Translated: CAWSVRRGTEAFF.

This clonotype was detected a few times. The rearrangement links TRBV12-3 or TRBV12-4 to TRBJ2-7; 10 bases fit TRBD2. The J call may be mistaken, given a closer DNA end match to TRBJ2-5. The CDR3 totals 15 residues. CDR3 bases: TGTGCCAGCAGTTTAGTCCTAGCGGGAGAAGAGACCCAGTACTTC. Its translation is CASSLVLAGEETQYF.

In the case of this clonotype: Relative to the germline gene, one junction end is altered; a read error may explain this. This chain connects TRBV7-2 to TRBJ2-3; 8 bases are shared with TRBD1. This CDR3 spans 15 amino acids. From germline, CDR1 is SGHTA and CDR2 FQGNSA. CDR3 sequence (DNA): TGTGCCAGCAGCTTAAGGTCAGGGGGCACAGATGCGCAGTATTTT. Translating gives CASSLRSGGTDAQYF.

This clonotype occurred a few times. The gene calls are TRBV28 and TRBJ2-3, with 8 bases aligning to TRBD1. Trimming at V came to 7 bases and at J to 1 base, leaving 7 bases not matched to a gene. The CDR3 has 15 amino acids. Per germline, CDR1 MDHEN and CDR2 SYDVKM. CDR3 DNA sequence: TGTGCCAGCACCCCAGAGACAGGGGGCACAGATACGCAGTATTTT. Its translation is CASTPETGGTDTQYF.

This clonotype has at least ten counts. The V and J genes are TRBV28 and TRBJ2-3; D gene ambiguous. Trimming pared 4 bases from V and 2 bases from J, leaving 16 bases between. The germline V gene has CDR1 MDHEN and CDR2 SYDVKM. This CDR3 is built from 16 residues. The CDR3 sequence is CASSSPPRPLTDTQYF. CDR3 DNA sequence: TGTGCCAGCAGTTCCCCCCCGCGGCCTCTCACAGATACGCAGTATTTT. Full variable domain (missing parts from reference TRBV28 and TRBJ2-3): DVKVTQSSRYLVKRTGEKVFLECVQDMDHENMFWYRQDPGLGLRLIYFSYDVKMKEKGDIPEGYSVSREKKERFSLILESASTNQTSMYLCASSSPPRPLTDTQYFGPGTRLTVL.

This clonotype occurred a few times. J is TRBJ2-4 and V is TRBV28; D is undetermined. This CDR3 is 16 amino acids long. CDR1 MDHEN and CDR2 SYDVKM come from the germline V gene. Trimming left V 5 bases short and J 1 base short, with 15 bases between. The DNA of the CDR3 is TGTGCCAGCAGTCCCCGTACAAGGGCGGCCAAAAACATTCAGTACTTC. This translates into CASSPRTRAAKNIQYF.

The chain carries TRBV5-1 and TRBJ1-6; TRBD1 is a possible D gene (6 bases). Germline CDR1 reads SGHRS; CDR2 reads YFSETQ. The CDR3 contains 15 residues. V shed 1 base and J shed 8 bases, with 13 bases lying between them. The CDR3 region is CASSLTGLRDSPLHF. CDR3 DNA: TGCGCCAGCAGCTTGACAGGGCTTAGGGATTCACCCCTCCACTTT.

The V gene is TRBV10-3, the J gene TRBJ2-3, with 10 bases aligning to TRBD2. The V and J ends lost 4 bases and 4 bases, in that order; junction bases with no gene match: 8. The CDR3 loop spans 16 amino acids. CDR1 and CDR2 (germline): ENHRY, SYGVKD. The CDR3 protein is CAISVGIAGGADTQYF. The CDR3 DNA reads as TGTGCCATCAGTGTGGGGATAGCGGGGGGCGCAGATACGCAGTATTTT.

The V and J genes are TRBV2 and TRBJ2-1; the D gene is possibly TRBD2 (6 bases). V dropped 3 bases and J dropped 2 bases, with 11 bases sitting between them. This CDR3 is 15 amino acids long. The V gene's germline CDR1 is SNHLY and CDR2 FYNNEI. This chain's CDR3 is CASSEEGPPYNEQFF. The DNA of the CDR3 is TGTGCCAGCAGTGAGGAGGGCCCCCCCTACAATGAGCAGTTCTTC.

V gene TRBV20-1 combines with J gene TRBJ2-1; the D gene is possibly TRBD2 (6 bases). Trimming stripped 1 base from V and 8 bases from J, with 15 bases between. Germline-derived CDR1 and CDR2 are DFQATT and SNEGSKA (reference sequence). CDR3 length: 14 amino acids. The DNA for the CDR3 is TGCAGTGCTAGAGCCCTAGCGCCCCCAGATGAGCAGTTCTTC. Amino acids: CSARALAPPDEQFF.

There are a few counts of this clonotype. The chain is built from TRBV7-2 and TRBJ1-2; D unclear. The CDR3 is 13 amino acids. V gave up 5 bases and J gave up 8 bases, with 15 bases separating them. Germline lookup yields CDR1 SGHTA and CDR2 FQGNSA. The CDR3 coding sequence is TGTGCCAGCAGCCCCCGGGTTCTGGGCGGCTACACCTTC. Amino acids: CASSPRVLGGYTF.

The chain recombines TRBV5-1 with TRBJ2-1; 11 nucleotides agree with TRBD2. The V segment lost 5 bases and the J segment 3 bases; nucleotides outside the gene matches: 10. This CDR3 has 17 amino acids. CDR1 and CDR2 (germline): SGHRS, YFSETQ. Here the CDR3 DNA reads TGCGCCAGCAGTTTTCGACCCGGGACTAGCGGCTACAATGAGCAGTTCTTC. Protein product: CASSFRPGTSGYNEQFF.

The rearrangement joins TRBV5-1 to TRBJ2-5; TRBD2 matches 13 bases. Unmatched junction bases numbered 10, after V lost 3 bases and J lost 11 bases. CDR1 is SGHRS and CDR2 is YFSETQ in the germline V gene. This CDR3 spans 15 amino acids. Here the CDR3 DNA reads TGCGCCAGCAGCTCGACTAGCGGGAGGACCGATGAGCAGTACTTC. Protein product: CASSSTSGRTDEQYF. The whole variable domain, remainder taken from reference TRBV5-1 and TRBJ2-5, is KAGVTQTPRYLIKTRGQQVTLSCSPISGHRSVSWYQQTPGQGLQFLFEYFSETQRNKGNFPGRFSGRQFSNSRSEMNVSTLELGDSALYLCASSSTSGRTDEQYFGPGTRLLVL.